Only a few counts were recorded for the clone carrying this T cell receptor beta chain. The CDR3 runs to 14 residues. From germline, CDR1 is SGHRS and CDR2 YFSETQ. Trimming took off 5 bases at V and 3 bases at J, with 12 bases between the two ends. Regarding time point: patch test 3, about 24 weeks after DPC sensitization. Regarding treatment: therapeutic diphenylcyclopropenone sensitization with weekly scalp DPC. This sample is drawn from a study of human T cells and chemical hapten exposure. Study at large: Sensitization involved placing 2% DPC onto an approximately 2 cm by approximately 2 cm region of upper inner arm skin. Upper-back patches of 0.01% DPC were read at 6 days.

TCRdb re-derived calls from the RACE reads in MiXCR, one entry per CDR3 protein. The sample includes 180,000 or so distinct CDR3 sequences, around 25% of them seen just once. The receptor was isolated from a woman in her thirties or forties with alopecia areata. Some clones in this sample may be carry-over from other donors' samples. J is TRBJ1-5 and V is TRBV5-1, with D possibly matching TRBD1 (6 bases). The source was whole blood, collected in connection with sensitization to the hapten diphenylcyclopropenone (DPC). CDR3 DNA: TGCGCCAGCAGTGGAGGGGGTATCAATCAGCCCCAGCATTTT. Translating it yields CASSGGGINQPQHF.